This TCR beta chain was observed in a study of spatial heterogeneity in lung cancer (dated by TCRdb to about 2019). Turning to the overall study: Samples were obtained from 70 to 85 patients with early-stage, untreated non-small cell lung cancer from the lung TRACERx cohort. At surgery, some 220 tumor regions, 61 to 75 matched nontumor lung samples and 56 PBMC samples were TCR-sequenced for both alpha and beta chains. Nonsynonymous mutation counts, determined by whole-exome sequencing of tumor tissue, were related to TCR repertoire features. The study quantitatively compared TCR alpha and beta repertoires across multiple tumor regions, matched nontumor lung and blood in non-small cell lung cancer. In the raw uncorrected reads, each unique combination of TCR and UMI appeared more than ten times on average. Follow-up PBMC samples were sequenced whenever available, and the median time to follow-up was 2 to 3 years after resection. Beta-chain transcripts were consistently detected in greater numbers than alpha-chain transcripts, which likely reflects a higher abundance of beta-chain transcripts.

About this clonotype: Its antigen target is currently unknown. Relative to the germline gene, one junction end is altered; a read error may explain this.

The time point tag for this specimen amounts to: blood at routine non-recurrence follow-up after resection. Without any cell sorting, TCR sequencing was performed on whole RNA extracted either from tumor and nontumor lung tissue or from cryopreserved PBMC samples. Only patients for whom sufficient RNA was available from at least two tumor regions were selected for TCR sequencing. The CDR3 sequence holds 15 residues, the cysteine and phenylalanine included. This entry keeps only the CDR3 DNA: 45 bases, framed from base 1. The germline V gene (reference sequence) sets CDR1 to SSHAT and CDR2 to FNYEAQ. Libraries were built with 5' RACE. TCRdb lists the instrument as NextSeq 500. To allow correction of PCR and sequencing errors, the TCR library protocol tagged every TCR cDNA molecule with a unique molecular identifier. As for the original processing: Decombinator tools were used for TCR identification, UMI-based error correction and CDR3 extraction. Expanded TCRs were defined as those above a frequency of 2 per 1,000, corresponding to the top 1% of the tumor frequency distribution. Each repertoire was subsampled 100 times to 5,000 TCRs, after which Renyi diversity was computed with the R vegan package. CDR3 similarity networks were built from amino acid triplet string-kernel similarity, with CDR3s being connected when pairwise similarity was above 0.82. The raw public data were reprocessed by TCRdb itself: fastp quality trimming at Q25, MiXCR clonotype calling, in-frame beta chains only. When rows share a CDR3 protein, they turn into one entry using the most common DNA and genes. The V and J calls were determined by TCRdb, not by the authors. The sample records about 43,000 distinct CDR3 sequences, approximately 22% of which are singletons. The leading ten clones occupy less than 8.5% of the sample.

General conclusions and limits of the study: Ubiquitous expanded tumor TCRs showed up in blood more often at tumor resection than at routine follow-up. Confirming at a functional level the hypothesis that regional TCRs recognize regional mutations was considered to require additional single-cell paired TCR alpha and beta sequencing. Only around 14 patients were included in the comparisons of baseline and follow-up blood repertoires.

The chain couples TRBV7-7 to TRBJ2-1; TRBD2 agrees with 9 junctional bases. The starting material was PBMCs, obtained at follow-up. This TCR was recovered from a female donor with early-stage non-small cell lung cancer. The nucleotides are TGTGCTAGCAGCTTCCGGGCTAGCGGGGAGAATGAGCAGTTCTTC. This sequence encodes CASSFRASGENEQFF. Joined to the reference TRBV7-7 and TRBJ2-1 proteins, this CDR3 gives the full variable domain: GAGVSQSPRYKVTKRGQDVTLRCDPISSHATLYWYQQALGQGPEFLTYFNYEAQPDKSGLPSDRFSAERPEGSISTLTIQRTEQRDSAMYRCASSFRASGENEQFFGPGTRLTVL.